This TCR beta chain originates from a study of T-cell reconstitution after alpha-beta-depleted transplantation in children (dated by TCRdb to between 2015 and 2016). Study-level background: Using TCR repertoire profiling, the study followed T-cell immune reconstitution in a quantitative way in children after TCRalphabeta/CD19-depleted allogeneic hematopoietic cell transplantation. What the authors observed across the whole study: About two months after transplant, the apparently early recovery of alphabetaT-cell counts reportedly depended on just several hundred clones that had expanded rapidly and came from non-depleted graft cells. Over subsequent months, a decline in hyperexpanded clone frequencies was noted, and after one year, T-cell counts and TCRbeta diversity were mostly ascribed to newly produced T cells. In some patients, high TCRbeta diversity at day 60 was attributed to recipient T cells and intrathymic progenitors that had survived conditioning.

Taken from cysteine to phenylalanine, the CDR3 has 18 residues. Of the read, only the CDR3 DNA is kept; its 54 bases are in frame from base 1. The sample holds many counts of this clonotype. Its antigen has not been determined. There are no base qualities to consult, and no much larger clone falls within one base. To prepare the library, PCR was applied. TCRdb records Illumina HiSeq 2500 as the sequencer. Molecular barcoding was employed in the preparation of TCR libraries, with unique molecular identifiers being used to normalize TCRbeta repertoire quantification. TCRdb ran its own pipeline on the public reads, namely fastp trimming at Q25 and MiXCR clone calling, and kept in-frame beta chains. Rows with one shared CDR3 protein collapse into an entry with the most common genes and DNA. Recorded for this sample are under 250,000 distinct CDR3 sequences; approximately 6.9% of them occurred a single time. The ten largest clones take up about 5.5% of the sample.

Sample treatment or condition, as interpreted from the label and publication: allogeneic hematopoietic cell transplantation with graft depleted of TCRalphabeta T cells and CD19 B cells. The children who served as transplant recipients had been given grafts of TCRalphabeta/CD19-depleted allogeneic hematopoietic cells. The sequence came from a boy younger than 10 with acute lymphoblastic leukemia, due to receive a stem cell transplant. Here the chain combines TRBV21-1 and TRBJ1-3; the table assigns TRBD1, which was not confirmed against the DNA. TRBV21-1 has pseudogene status. The source material was PBMCs, sampled before TCRalphabeta/CD19-depleted stem cell transplant. The DNA sequence follows: TGTGCCAGCAGCAATTTGAAGGGACAGGGACGCTCTGGAAACACCATATATTTT. This gives the protein CASSNLKGQGRSGNTIYF.